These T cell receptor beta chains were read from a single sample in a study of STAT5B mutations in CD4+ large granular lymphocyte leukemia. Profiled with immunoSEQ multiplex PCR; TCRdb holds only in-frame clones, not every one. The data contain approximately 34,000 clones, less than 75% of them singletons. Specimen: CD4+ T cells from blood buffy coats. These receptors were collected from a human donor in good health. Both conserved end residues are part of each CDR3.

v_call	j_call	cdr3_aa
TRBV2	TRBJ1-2	CASNGVGGGYGYTF
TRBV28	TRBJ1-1	CASRTVNTEAFF
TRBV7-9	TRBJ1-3	CASSPQGGAGNTIYF
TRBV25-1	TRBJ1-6	CASSVGQGVGSPLHF
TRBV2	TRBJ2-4	CATWGGRVVGNIQYF
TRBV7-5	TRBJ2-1	CASPGLAIEQFF
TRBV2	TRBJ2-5	CASSPVPRGQETQYF
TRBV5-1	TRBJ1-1	CASSLGDSEAFF
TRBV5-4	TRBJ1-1	CASSLVRRQGSNTEAFF
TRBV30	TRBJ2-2	CAWSVRQGGTGELFF
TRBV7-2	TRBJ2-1	CASSFSLTVPEQFF
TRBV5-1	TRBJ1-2	CASSLAYPGTGDGYTF
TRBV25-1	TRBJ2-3	CASSKRGTDTQYF
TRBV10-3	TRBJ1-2	CAISAGVYGYTF
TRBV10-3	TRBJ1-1	CAISGQGRAGTEAFF